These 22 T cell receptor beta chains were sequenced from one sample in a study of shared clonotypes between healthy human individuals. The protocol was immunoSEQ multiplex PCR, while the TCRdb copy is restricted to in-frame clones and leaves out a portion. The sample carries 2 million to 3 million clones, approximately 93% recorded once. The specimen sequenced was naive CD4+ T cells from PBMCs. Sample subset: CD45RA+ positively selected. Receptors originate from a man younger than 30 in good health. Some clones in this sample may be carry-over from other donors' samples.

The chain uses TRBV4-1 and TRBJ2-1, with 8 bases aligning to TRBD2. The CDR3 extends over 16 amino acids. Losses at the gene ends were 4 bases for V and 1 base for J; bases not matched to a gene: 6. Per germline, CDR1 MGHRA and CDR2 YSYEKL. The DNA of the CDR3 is TGCGCCAGCAGCCTCGGACTAGCCCCGTCCTACAATGAGCAGTTCTTC. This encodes CASSLGLAPSYNEQFF.

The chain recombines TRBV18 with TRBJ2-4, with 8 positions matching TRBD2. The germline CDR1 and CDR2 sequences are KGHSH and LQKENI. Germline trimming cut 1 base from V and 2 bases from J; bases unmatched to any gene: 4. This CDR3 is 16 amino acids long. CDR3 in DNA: TGTGCCAGCTCACCACTAGGACTAGCTCCCAAAAACATTCAGTACTTC. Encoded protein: CASSPLGLAPKNIQYF.

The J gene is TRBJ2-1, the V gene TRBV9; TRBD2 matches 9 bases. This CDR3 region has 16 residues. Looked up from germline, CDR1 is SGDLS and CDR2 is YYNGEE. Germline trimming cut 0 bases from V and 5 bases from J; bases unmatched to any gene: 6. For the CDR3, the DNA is TGTGCCAGCAGCGTAGTCCCTAGCGGGAACAACAATGAGCAGTTCTTC. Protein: CASSVVPSGNNNEQFF. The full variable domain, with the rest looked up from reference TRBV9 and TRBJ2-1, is DSGVTQTPKHLITATGQRVTLRCSPRSGDLSVYWYQQSLDQGLQFLIQYYNGEERAKGNILERFSAQQFPDLHSELNLSSLELGDSALYFCASSVVPSGNNNEQFFGPGTRLTVL.

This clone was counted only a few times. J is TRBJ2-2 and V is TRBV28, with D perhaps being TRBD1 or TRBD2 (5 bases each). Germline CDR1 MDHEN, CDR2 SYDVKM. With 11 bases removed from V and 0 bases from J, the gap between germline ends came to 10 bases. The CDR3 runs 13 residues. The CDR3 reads CAGGRANTGELFF. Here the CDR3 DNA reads TGTGCCGGAGGCAGGGCGAACACCGGGGAGCTGTTTTTT.

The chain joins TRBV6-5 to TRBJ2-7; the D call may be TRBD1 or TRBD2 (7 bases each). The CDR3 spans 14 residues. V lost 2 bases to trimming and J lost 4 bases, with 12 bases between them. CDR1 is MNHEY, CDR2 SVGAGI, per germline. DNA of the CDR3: TGTGCCAGCAGTTACCTCAGGGGGGGGTACGAGCAGTACTTC. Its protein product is CASSYLRGGYEQYF.

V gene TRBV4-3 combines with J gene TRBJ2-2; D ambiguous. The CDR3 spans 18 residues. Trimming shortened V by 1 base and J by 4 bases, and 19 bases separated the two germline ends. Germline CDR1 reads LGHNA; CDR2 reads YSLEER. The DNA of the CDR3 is TGCGCCAGCAGCCAAGCGGCCAGCGCAGGAAGAGTCACCGGGGAGCTGTTTTTT. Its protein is CASSQAASAGRVTGELFF.

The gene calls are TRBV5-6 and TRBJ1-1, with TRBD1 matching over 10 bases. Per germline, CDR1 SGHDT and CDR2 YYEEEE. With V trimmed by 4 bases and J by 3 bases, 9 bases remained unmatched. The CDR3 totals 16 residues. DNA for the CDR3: TGTGCCAGCAGCGCCGGGACAGGGGCCATGGACACTGAAGCTTTCTTT. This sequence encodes CASSAGTGAMDTEAFF.

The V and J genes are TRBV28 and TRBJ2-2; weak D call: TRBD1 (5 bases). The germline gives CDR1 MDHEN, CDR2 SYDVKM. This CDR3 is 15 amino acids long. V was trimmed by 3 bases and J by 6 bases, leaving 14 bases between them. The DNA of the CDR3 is TGTGCCAGCAGTTTCGGCAGGGTGGGTTCCGGGGAGCTGTTTTTT. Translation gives CASSFGRVGSGELFF.

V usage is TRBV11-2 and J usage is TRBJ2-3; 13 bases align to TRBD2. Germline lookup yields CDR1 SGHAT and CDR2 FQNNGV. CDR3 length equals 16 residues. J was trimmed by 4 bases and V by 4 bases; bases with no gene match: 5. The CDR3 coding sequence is TGTGCCAGCAGCTCTACTAGCGGGAGGGTCTCAGATACGCAGTATTTT. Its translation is CASSSTSGRVSDTQYF.

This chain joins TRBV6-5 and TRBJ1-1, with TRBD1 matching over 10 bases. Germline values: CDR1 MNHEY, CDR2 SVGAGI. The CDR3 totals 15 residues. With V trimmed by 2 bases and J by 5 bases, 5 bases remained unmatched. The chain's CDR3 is CASSYSGTGVTEAFF. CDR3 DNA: TGTGCCAGCAGTTACAGTGGGACAGGGGTGACTGAAGCTTTCTTT.

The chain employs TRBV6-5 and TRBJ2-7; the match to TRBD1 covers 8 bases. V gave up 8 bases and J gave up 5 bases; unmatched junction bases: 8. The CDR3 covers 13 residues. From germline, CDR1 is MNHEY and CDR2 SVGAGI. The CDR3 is CASGGQGVHEQYF. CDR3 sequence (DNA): TGTGCCAGCGGAGGACAGGGTGTCCACGAGCAGTACTTC.

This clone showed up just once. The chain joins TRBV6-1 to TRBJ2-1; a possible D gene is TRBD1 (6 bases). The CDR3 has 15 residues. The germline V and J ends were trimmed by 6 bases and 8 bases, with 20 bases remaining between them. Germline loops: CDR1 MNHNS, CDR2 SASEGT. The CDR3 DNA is TGTGCCAGCAGCGCCTGGGGACAAGAATCCGATGAGCAGTTCTTC. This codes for CASSAWGQESDEQFF.

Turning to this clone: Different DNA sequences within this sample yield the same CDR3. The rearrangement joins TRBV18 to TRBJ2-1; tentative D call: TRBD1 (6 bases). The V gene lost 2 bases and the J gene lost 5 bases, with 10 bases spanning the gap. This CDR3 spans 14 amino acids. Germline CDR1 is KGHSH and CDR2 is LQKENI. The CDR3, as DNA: TGTGCCAGCTCACCAAGTGCAGGGGACAATGAGCAGTTCTTC. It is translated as CASSPSAGDNEQFF.

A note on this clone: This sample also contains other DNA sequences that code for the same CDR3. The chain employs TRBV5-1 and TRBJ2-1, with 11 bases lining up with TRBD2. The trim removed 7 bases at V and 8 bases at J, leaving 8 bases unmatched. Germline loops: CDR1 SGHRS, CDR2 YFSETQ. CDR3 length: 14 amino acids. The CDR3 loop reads CASSLAGGPYEQFF. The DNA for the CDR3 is TGCGCCAGCTCTTTAGCGGGAGGGCCATATGAGCAGTTCTTC. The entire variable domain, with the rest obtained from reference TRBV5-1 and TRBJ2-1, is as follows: KAGVTQTPRYLIKTRGQQVTLSCSPISGHRSVSWYQQTPGQGLQFLFEYFSETQRNKGNFPGRFSGRQFSNSRSEMNVSTLELGDSALYLCASSLAGGPYEQFFGPGTRLTVL.

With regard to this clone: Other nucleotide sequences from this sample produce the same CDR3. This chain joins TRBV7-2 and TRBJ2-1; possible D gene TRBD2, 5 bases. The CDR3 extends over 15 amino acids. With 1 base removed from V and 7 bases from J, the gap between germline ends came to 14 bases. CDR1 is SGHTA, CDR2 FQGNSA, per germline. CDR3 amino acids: CASSLDSGSRNEQFF. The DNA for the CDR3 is TGTGCCAGCAGCTTAGACAGCGGAAGTAGGAATGAGCAGTTCTTC.

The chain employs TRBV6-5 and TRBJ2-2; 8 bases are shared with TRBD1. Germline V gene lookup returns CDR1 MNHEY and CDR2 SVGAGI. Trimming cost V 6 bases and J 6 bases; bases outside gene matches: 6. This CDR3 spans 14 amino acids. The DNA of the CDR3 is TGTGCCAGCAGCTTTGGACAGGGTCCCGGGGAGCTGTTTTTT. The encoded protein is CASSFGQGPGELFF.

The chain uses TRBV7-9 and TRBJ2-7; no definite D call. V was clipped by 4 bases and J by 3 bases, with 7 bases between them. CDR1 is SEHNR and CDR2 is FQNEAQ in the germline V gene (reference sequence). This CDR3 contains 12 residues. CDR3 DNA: TGTGCCAGCAGCTCAAACGGCTACGAGCAGTACTTC. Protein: CASSSNGYEQYF.

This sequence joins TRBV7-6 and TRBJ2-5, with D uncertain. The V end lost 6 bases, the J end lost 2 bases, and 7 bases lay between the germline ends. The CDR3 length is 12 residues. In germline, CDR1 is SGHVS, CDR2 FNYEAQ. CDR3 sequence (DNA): TGTGCCAGCAGGGCCCGGCAAGAGACCCAGTACTTC. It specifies CASRARQETQYF.

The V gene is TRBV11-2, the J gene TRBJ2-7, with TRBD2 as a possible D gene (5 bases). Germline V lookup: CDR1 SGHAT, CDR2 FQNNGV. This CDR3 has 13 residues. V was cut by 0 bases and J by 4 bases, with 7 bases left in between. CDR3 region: CASSLDTGYEQYF. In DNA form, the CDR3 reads TGTGCCAGCAGCTTAGATACGGGGTACGAGCAGTACTTC.

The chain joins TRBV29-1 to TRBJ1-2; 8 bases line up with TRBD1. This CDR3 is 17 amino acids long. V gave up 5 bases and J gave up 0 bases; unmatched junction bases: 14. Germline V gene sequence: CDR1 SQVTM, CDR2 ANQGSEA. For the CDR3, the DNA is TGCAGCGTTCCTACCCGGACAGGGCCCTTAGCTAACTATGGCTACACCTTC. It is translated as CSVPTRTGPLANYGYTF.

In DNA, the CDR3 is TGTGCCAGCAGCTTGGGGGTCCGACCGTATTTT. This translates into CASSLGVRPYF. The chain combines TRBV7-9 with TRBJ2-3; the D gene could be TRBD1 or TRBD2 (5 bases each). The CDR3 totals 11 residues. Germline CDR1 SEHNR, CDR2 FQNEAQ (reference sequence). V was shortened by 3 bases and J by 14 bases, with 12 bases between the two germline ends.

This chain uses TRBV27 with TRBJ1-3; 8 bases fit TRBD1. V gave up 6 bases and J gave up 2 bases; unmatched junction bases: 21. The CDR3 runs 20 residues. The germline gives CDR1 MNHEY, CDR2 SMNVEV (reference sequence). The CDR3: CASSHTPGTGVIFTGNTIYF. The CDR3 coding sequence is TGTGCCAGCAGCCACACCCCCGGGACAGGAGTTATCTTCACTGGAAACACCATATATTTT.